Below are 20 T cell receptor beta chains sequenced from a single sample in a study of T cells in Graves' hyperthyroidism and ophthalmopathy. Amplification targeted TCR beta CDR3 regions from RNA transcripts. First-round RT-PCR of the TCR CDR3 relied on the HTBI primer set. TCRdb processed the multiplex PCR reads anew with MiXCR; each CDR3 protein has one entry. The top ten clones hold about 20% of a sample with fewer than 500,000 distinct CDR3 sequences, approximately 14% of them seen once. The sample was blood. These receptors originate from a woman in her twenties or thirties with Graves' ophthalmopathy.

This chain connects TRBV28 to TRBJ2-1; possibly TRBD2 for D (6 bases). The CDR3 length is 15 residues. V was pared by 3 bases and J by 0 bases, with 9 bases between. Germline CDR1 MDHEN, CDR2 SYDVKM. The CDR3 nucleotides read TGTGCCAGCAGTTTTGTGGGGGGCTCCTACAATGAGCAGTTCTTC. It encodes CASSFVGGSYNEQFF. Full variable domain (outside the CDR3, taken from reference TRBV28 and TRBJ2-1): DVKVTQSSRYLVKRTGEKVFLECVQDMDHENMFWYRQDPGLGLRLIYFSYDVKMKEKGDIPEGYSVSREKKERFSLILESASTNQTSMYLCASSFVGGSYNEQFFGPGTRLTVL.

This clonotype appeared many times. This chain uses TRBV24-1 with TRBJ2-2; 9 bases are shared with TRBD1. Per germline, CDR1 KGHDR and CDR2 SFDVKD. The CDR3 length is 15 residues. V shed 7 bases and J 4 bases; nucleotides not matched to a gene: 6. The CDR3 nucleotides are TGTGCCACCAGACCGACGGGACAGGGCACCGGGGAGCTGTTTTTT. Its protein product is CATRPTGQGTGELFF.

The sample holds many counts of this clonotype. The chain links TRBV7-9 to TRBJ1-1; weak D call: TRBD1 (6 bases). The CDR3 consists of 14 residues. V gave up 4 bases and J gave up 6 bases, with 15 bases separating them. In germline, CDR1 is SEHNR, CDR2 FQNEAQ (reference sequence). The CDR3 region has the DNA TGTGCCAGCAGCTGGCTTTTAGGGACATCTGAAGCTTTCTTT. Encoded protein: CASSWLLGTSEAFF.

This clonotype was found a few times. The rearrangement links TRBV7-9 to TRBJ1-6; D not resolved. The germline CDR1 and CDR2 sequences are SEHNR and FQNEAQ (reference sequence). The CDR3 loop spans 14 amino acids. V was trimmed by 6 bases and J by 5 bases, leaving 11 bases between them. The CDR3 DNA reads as TGTGCCAGCAGTCTAGGACTCGATAATTCACCCCTCCACTTT. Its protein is CASSLGLDNSPLHF.

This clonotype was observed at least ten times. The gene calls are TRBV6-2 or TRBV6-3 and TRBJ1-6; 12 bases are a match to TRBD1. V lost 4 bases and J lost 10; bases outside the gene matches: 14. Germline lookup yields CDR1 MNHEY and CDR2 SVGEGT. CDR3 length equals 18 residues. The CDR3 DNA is TGTGCCAGCAGTTGGTACCGGGACAGGGGGCGCGAAGGATCACCCCTCCACTTT. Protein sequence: CASSWYRDRGREGSPLHF.

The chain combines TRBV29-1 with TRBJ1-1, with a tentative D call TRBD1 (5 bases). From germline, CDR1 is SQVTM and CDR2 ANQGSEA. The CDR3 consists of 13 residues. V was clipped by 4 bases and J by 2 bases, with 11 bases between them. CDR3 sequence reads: CSVVRVFNTEAFF. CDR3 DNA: TGCAGCGTTGTCAGGGTTTTCAACACTGAAGCTTTCTTT. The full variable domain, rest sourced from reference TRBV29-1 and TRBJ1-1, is SAVISQKPSRDICQRGTSLTIQCQVDSQVTMMFWYRQQPGQSLTLIATANQGSEATYESGFVIDKFPISRPNLTFSTLTVSNMSPEDSSIYLCSVVRVFNTEAFFGQGTRLTVV.

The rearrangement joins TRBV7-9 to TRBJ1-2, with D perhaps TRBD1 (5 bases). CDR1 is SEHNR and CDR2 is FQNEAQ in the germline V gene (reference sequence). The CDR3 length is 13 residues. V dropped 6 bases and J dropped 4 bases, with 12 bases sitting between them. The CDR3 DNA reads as TGTGCCAGCAGTCGGGGGGGGGTCTATGGCTACACCTTC. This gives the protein CASSRGGVYGYTF.

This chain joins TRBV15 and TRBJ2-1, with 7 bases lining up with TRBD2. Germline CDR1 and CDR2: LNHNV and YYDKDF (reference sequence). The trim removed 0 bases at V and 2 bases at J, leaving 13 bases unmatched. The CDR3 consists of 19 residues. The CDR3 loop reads CATSRDGSVAGQAYNEQFF. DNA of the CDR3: TGTGCCACCAGCAGAGATGGGTCGGTAGCGGGCCAAGCCTACAATGAGCAGTTCTTC.

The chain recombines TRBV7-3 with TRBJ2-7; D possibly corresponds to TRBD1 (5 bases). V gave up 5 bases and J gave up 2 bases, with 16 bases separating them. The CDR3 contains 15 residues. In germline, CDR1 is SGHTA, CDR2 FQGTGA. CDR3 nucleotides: TGTGCCAGCAGCCCCAGGGTACCCGGCCCCTACGAGCAGTACTTC. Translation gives CASSPRVPGPYEQYF.

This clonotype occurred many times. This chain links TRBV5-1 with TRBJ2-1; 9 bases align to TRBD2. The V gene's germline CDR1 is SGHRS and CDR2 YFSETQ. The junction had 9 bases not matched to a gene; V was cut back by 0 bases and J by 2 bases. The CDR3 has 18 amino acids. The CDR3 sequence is CASSLGAVSGGPYNEQFF. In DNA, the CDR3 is TGCGCCAGCAGCTTGGGTGCGGTTAGCGGGGGCCCCTACAATGAGCAGTTCTTC. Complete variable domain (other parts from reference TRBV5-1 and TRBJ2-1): KAGVTQTPRYLIKTRGQQVTLSCSPISGHRSVSWYQQTPGQGLQFLFEYFSETQRNKGNFPGRFSGRQFSNSRSEMNVSTLELGDSALYLCASSLGAVSGGPYNEQFFGPGTRLTVL.

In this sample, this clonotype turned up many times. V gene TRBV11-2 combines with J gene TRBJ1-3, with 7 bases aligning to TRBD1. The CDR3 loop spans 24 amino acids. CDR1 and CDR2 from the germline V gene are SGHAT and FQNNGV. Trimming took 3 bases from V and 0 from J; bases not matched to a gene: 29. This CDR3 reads CASSLDSWGTEFERGFRSGNTIYF. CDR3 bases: TGTGCCAGCAGCTTGGACTCCTGGGGGACAGAATTCGAGCGGGGTTTCCGCTCTGGAAACACCATATATTTT. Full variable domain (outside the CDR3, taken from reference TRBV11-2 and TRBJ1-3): EAGVAQSPRYKIIEKRQSVAFWCNPISGHATLYWYQQILGQGPKLLIQFQNNGVVDDSQLPKDRFSAERLKGVDSTLKIQPAKLEDSAVYLCASSLDSWGTEFERGFRSGNTIYFGEGSWLTVV.

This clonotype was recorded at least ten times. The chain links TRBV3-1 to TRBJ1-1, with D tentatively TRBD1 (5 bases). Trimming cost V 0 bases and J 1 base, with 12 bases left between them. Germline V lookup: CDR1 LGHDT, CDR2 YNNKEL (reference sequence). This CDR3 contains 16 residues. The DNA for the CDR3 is TGTGCCAGCAGCCAAGAGTCACCGGGGGGGAACACTGAAGCTTTCTTT. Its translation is CASSQESPGGNTEAFF.

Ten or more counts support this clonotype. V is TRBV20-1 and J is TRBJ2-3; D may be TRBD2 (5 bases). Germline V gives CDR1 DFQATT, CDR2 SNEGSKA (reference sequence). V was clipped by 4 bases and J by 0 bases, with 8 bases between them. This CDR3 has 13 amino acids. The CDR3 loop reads CSAKRSSTDTQYF. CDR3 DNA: TGCAGTGCTAAGCGGAGTAGCACAGATACGCAGTATTTT.

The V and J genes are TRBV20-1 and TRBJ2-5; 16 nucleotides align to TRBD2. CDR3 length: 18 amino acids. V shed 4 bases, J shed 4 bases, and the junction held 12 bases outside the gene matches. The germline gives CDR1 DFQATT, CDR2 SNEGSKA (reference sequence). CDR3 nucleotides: TGCAGTGCTACCCCTGATCCGGGACTAGCGGGGGGGCCAGAGACCCAGTACTTC. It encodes CSATPDPGLAGGPETQYF.

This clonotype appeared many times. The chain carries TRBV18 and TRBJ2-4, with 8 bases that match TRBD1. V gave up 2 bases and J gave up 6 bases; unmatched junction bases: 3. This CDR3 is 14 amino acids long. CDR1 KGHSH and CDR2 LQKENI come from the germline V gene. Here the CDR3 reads CASSPAGTGNIQYF. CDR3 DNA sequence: TGTGCCAGCTCACCAGCCGGGACAGGAAACATTCAGTACTTC.

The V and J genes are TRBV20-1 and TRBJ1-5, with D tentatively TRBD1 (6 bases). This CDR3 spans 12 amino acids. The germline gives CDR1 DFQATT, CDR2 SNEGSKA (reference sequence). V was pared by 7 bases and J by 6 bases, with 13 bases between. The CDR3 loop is CSVGRGVQPQHF. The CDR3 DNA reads TGCAGTGTAGGCAGGGGCGTTCAGCCCCAGCATTTT.

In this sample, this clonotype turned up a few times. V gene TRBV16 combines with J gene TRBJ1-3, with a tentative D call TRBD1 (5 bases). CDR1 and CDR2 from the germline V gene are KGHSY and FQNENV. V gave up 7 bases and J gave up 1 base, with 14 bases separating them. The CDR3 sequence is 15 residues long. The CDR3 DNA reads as TGTGCCAGCACGCCGACAGTCTTATCTGGAAACACCATATATTTT. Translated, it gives CASTPTVLSGNTIYF.

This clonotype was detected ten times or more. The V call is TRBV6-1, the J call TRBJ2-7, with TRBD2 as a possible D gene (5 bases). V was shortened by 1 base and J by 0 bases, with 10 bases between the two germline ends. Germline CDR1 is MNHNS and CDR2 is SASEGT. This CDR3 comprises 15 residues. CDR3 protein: CASSEDSVSSYEQYF. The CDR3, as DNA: TGTGCCAGCAGTGAAGATAGCGTTTCCTCCTACGAGCAGTACTTC.

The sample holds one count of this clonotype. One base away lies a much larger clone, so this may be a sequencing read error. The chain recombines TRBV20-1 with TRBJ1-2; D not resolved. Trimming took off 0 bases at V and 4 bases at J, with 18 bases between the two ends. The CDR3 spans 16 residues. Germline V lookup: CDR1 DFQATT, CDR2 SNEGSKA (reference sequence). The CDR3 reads CSARDPRKPTRYGYTF. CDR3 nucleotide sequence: TGCAGTGCTAGAGACCCCCGGAAACCCACCCGCTATGGCTACACCTTC.

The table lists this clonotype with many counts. In DNA, the CDR3 is TGTGCCAGCAGCTTAATACGTTTAAATGAGCAGTTCTTC. Protein product: CASSLIRLNEQFF. The chain uses TRBV7-9 and TRBJ2-1; D uncertain. Germline V gene data show CDR1 as SEHNR and CDR2 as FQNEAQ (reference sequence). V lost 2 bases and J 7 bases, leaving 9 bases between the germline ends. The CDR3 has 13 amino acids.